These T cell receptor beta chains were read from a single sample in a study of radiation and T cells in renal cell carcinoma. Assay used: immunoSEQ multiplex PCR; TCRdb lists only in-frame clones, some missing. The sample records about 140,000 clones, roughly 85% being singletons. The material was blood, obtained from a patient whose treatment included radiotherapy and nephrectomy. These TCRs come from a woman in her fifties or sixties with renal cell carcinoma. Each CDR3 is given with its conserved first and last residue. Each record gives: clone size, CDR3 length, V gene, D gene, J gene, CDR3 protein, CDR3 DNA. The D gene is left open where the match is weak. Where a row states a size, it is once, few, many or the class of an expanded clone; other rows omit it.

clone size: few
CDR3 length: 13
V gene: TRBV6-6
D gene: NA
J gene: TRBJ1-1
CDR3 protein: CASSYWGNTEAFF
CDR3 DNA: TGTGCCAGCAGTTACTGGGGGAACACTGAAGCTTTCTTT

clone size: once
CDR3 length: 13
V gene: TRBV30
D gene: NA
J gene: TRBJ1-4
CDR3 protein: CAWSGWANEKLFF
CDR3 DNA: TGTGCCTGGAGTGGCTGGGCTAATGAAAAACTGTTTTTT

clone size: once
CDR3 length: 13
V gene: TRBV7-2
D gene: NA
J gene: TRBJ1-5
CDR3 protein: CASSLVRGQPQHF
CDR3 DNA: TGTGCCAGCAGCTTAGTTCGCGGTCAGCCCCAGCATTTT

clone size: NA
CDR3 length: 14
V gene: TRBV5-6
D gene: TRBD1
J gene: TRBJ2-5
CDR3 protein: CASSKTGGGETQYF
CDR3 DNA: TGTGCCAGCAGCAAGACAGGGGGGGGAGAGACCCAGTACTTC

clone size: NA
CDR3 length: 14
V gene: TRBV7-2
D gene: NA
J gene: TRBJ1-1
CDR3 protein: CASSSLLGDTEAFF
CDR3 DNA: TGTGCCAGCAGCTCTTTATTGGGGGACACTGAAGCTTTCTTT

clone size: NA
CDR3 length: 15
V gene: TRBV7-8
D gene: TRBD1
J gene: TRBJ1-4
CDR3 protein: CASSPTDRANEKLFF
CDR3 DNA: TGTGCCAGCAGCCCTACGGACAGGGCCAATGAAAAACTGTTTTTT

clone size: NA
CDR3 length: 14
V gene: TRBV7-6
D gene: NA
J gene: TRBJ2-7
CDR3 protein: CASSPDGVWYEQYF
CDR3 DNA: TGTGCCAGCAGCCCCGACGGGGTTTGGTACGAGCAGTACTTC

clone size: NA
CDR3 length: 18
V gene: TRBV7-8
D gene: TRBD2
J gene: TRBJ2-1
CDR3 protein: CASSSPNGLAGVKNEQFF
CDR3 DNA: TGTGCCAGCAGCTCACCGAACGGACTAGCGGGGGTTAAGAATGAGCAGTTCTTC

clone size: NA
CDR3 length: 14
V gene: TRBV5-1
D gene: NA
J gene: TRBJ2-3
CDR3 protein: CASSMVGDTDTQYF
CDR3 DNA: TGCGCCAGCAGCATGGTGGGAGACACAGATACGCAGTATTTT

clone size: NA
CDR3 length: 14
V gene: TRBV14
D gene: TRBD1
J gene: TRBJ2-7
CDR3 protein: CASSQGTGYYEQYF
CDR3 DNA: TGTGCCAGCAGCCAGGGGACAGGGTACTACGAGCAGTACTTC

clone size: NA
CDR3 length: 14
V gene: TRBV14
D gene: NA
J gene: TRBJ2-3
CDR3 protein: CASSQELRVDTQYF
CDR3 DNA: TGTGCCAGCAGCCAGGAACTCAGGGTCGATACGCAGTATTTT

clone size: NA
CDR3 length: 16
V gene: TRBV9
D gene: NA
J gene: TRBJ2-1
CDR3 protein: CASSVAPRLEGNEQFF
CDR3 DNA: TGTGCCAGCAGCGTAGCTCCCCGGCTAGAGGGGAATGAGCAGTTCTTC

clone size: NA
CDR3 length: 12
V gene: TRBV4-1
D gene: NA
J gene: TRBJ1-6
CDR3 protein: CASAEGSSPLHF
CDR3 DNA: TGCGCCAGCGCAGAGGGCAGCTCACCCCTCCACTTT

clone size: NA
CDR3 length: 15
V gene: TRBV10-3
D gene: TRBD1
J gene: TRBJ1-4
CDR3 protein: CAIKFGPGTGEKLFF
CDR3 DNA: TGTGCCATCAAGTTCGGTCCCGGGACAGGGGAAAAACTGTTTTTT

clone size: few
CDR3 length: 14
V gene: TRBV4-1
D gene: NA
J gene: TRBJ1-2
CDR3 protein: CASSQVGDRSGYTF
CDR3 DNA: TGCGCCAGCAGCCAAGTTGGAGACAGATCTGGCTACACCTTC

clone size: few
CDR3 length: 14
V gene: TRBV19
D gene: NA
J gene: TRBJ2-7
CDR3 protein: CASSPGTDSFEQYF
CDR3 DNA: TGTGCCAGTAGTCCCGGGACTGACTCCTTCGAGCAGTACTTC

clone size: NA
CDR3 length: 14
V gene: TRBV28
D gene: NA
J gene: TRBJ2-6
CDR3 protein: CASTTDDGANVLTF
CDR3 DNA: TGTGCCAGCACTACGGATGATGGGGCCAACGTCCTGACTTTC

clone size: once
CDR3 length: 20
V gene: TRBV5-4
D gene: TRBD1
J gene: TRBJ2-3
CDR3 protein: CASSLPGQVGRTTHTDTQYF
CDR3 DNA: TGTGCCAGCAGCTTACCGGGACAGGTAGGGCGCACAACACACACAGATACGCAGTATTTT

clone size: NA
CDR3 length: 14
V gene: TRBV28
D gene: NA
J gene: TRBJ1-2
CDR3 protein: CASSLVGNRYGYTF
CDR3 DNA: TGTGCCAGCAGTTTGGTCGGAAACCGGTACGGCTACACCTTC

clone size: once
CDR3 length: 13
V gene: TRBV6-5
D gene: NA
J gene: TRBJ2-7
CDR3 protein: CASRAGTSYEQYF
CDR3 DNA: TGTGCCAGCAGGGCCGGGACGTCCTACGAGCAGTACTTC

clone size: NA
CDR3 length: 16
V gene: TRBV7-8
D gene: TRBD1
J gene: TRBJ1-3
CDR3 protein: CASSLGAGGSGNTIYF
CDR3 DNA: TGTGCCAGCAGCTTAGGGGCAGGGGGCTCTGGAAACACCATATATTTT

clone size: NA
CDR3 length: 13
V gene: TRBV11-2
D gene: NA
J gene: TRBJ2-7
CDR3 protein: CASSSLMGDEQYF
CDR3 DNA: TGTGCCAGCAGCTCCCTGATGGGGGACGAGCAGTACTTC

clone size: NA
CDR3 length: 9
V gene: TRBV20-1
D gene: NA
J gene: TRBJ1-2
CDR3 protein: CSARAGYTF
CDR3 DNA: TGCAGTGCTAGAGCAGGCTACACCTTC

clone size: NA
CDR3 length: 14
V gene: TRBV14
D gene: NA
J gene: TRBJ1-2
CDR3 protein: CASSQVQTNYGYTF
CDR3 DNA: TGTGCCAGCAGCCAAGTACAGACGAACTATGGCTACACCTTC

clone size: NA
CDR3 length: 13
V gene: TRBV2
D gene: NA
J gene: TRBJ1-4
CDR3 protein: CASRDSIGEKLFF
CDR3 DNA: TGTGCCAGCAGGGACAGCATAGGTGAAAAACTGTTTTTT

clone size: NA
CDR3 length: 14
V gene: TRBV11-2
D gene: NA
J gene: TRBJ1-2
CDR3 protein: CASSLDQGLYGYTF
CDR3 DNA: TGTGCCAGCAGCTTAGATCAGGGCTTGTATGGCTACACCTTC

clone size: NA
CDR3 length: 16
V gene: TRBV19
D gene: NA
J gene: TRBJ2-5
CDR3 protein: CASSIGEGSGGETQYF
CDR3 DNA: TGTGCCAGTAGTATAGGAGAGGGAAGTGGGGGAGAGACCCAGTACTTC

clone size: NA
CDR3 length: 15
V gene: TRBV4-3
D gene: TRBD1
J gene: TRBJ1-4
CDR3 protein: CASSQETGVGEKLFF
CDR3 DNA: TGCGCCAGCAGCCAAGAGACAGGGGTTGGGGAAAAACTGTTTTTT

clone size: few
CDR3 length: 11
V gene: TRBV12-5
D gene: NA
J gene: TRBJ2-4
CDR3 protein: CASGLGRIQYF
CDR3 DNA: TGTGCTAGTGGTCTGGGCCGGATTCAGTACTTC

clone size: NA
CDR3 length: 15
V gene: TRBV28
D gene: NA
J gene: TRBJ1-5
CDR3 protein: CASSSPGAGNQPQHF
CDR3 DNA: TGTGCCAGCAGTTCCCCTGGGGCCGGCAATCAGCCCCAGCATTTT

clone size: NA
CDR3 length: 16
V gene: TRBV9
D gene: TRBD2
J gene: TRBJ2-2
CDR3 protein: CASSVASGPNTGELFF
CDR3 DNA: TGTGCCAGCAGCGTAGCTAGCGGGCCGAACACCGGGGAGCTGTTTTTT

clone size: once
CDR3 length: 13
V gene: TRBV19
D gene: NA
J gene: TRBJ2-7
CDR3 protein: CASSISRNTGQYF
CDR3 DNA: TGTGCCAGTAGTATCTCGCGAAATACAGGGCAGTACTTC

clone size: NA
CDR3 length: 13
V gene: TRBV28
D gene: TRBD1
J gene: TRBJ1-6
CDR3 protein: CASRGQGGSPLHF
CDR3 DNA: TGTGCCAGCAGGGGACAGGGAGGGTCACCCCTCCACTTT

clone size: NA
CDR3 length: 11
V gene: TRBV6-5
D gene: NA
J gene: TRBJ2-7
CDR3 protein: CASSQGREQYF
CDR3 DNA: TGTGCCAGCAGTCAAGGACGCGAGCAGTACTTC

clone size: once
CDR3 length: 14
V gene: TRBV7-9
D gene: NA
J gene: TRBJ1-2
CDR3 protein: CASSPEVRSGGYTF
CDR3 DNA: TGTGCCAGCAGCCCCGAAGTCCGTAGCGGTGGCTACACCTTC

clone size: few
CDR3 length: 14
V gene: TRBV4-1
D gene: NA
J gene: TRBJ1-5
CDR3 protein: CASSQERVRQPQHF
CDR3 DNA: TGCGCCAGCAGCCAAGAGAGAGTAAGACAGCCCCAGCATTTT

clone size: NA
CDR3 length: 15
V gene: TRBV14
D gene: NA
J gene: TRBJ2-7
CDR3 protein: CASSRLLGPSYEQYF
CDR3 DNA: TGTGCCAGCAGCCGCTTACTGGGGCCATCTTACGAGCAGTACTTC

clone size: NA
CDR3 length: 15
V gene: TRBV2
D gene: NA
J gene: TRBJ1-2
CDR3 protein: CASSEGPGTNYGYTF
CDR3 DNA: TGTGCCAGCAGTGAAGGGCCAGGAACTAACTATGGCTACACCTTC

clone size: NA
CDR3 length: 16
V gene: TRBV2
D gene: NA
J gene: TRBJ2-7
CDR3 protein: CASSESGGAQKNEQYF
CDR3 DNA: TGTGCCAGCAGTGAATCAGGAGGAGCTCAGAAGAACGAGCAGTACTTC

clone size: NA
CDR3 length: 14
V gene: TRBV25-1
D gene: NA
J gene: TRBJ2-7
CDR3 protein: CASTQTGRFYEQYF
CDR3 DNA: TGTGCCAGCACCCAGACCGGGAGATTCTACGAGCAGTACTTC

clone size: NA
CDR3 length: 14
V gene: TRBV10-1
D gene: NA
J gene: TRBJ2-7
CDR3 protein: CASSDQQANYEQYF
CDR3 DNA: TGCGCCAGCAGTGACCAGCAGGCCAACTACGAGCAGTACTTC

clone size: NA
CDR3 length: 13
V gene: TRBV25-1
D gene: NA
J gene: TRBJ1-2
CDR3 protein: CASRGGGGEGYTF
CDR3 DNA: TGTGCCAGCAGAGGCGGAGGGGGAGAGGGCTACACCTTC

clone size: NA
CDR3 length: 15
V gene: TRBV5-1
D gene: NA
J gene: TRBJ2-5
CDR3 protein: CASSNLGGVGETQYF
CDR3 DNA: TGCGCCAGCAGCAACCTAGGGGGTGTAGGAGAGACCCAGTACTTC

clone size: NA
CDR3 length: 14
V gene: TRBV10-2
D gene: NA
J gene: TRBJ2-5
CDR3 protein: CASKQAGAQETQYF
CDR3 DNA: TGCGCCAGCAAACAAGCCGGGGCCCAAGAGACCCAGTACTTC

clone size: NA
CDR3 length: 14
V gene: TRBV7-2
D gene: TRBD2
J gene: TRBJ2-1
CDR3 protein: CASSLAPAGAREFF
CDR3 DNA: TGTGCCAGCAGCTTAGCGCCAGCGGGGGCGAGGGAGTTCTTC

clone size: NA
CDR3 length: 13
V gene: TRBV7-2
D gene: NA
J gene: TRBJ1-1
CDR3 protein: CASSLHQNTEAFF
CDR3 DNA: TGTGCCAGCAGCCTACACCAGAACACTGAAGCTTTCTTT

clone size: once
CDR3 length: 14
V gene: TRBV9
D gene: TRBD1
J gene: TRBJ2-7
CDR3 protein: CASSVAGTGGEQYF
CDR3 DNA: TGTGCCAGCAGCGTAGCCGGGACAGGGGGCGAGCAGTACTTC

clone size: NA
CDR3 length: 15
V gene: TRBV5-4
D gene: NA
J gene: TRBJ1-2
CDR3 protein: CASSLIGGANYGYTF
CDR3 DNA: TGTGCCAGCAGCTTGATCGGGGGGGCGAACTATGGCTACACCTTC

clone size: NA
CDR3 length: 14
V gene: TRBV19
D gene: TRBD2
J gene: TRBJ2-7
CDR3 protein: CASSIRLAGDEQYF
CDR3 DNA: TGTGCCAGTAGTATTCGACTAGCGGGAGATGAGCAGTACTTC

clone size: few
CDR3 length: 13
V gene: TRBV14
D gene: NA
J gene: TRBJ2-7
CDR3 protein: CASSPRLVYEQYF
CDR3 DNA: TGTGCCAGCAGCCCTAGACTAGTCTACGAGCAGTACTTC

clone size: NA
CDR3 length: 13
V gene: TRBV6-5
D gene: NA
J gene: TRBJ1-2
CDR3 protein: CASTQFGGYGYTF
CDR3 DNA: TGTGCCAGCACCCAGTTCGGGGGCTATGGCTACACCTTC

clone size: NA
CDR3 length: 19
V gene: TRBV7-2
D gene: TRBD1
J gene: TRBJ2-7
CDR3 protein: CASSLRHDPTGARTYEQYF
CDR3 DNA: TGTGCCAGCAGCTTACGCCATGATCCGACAGGGGCCCGCACCTACGAGCAGTACTTC

clone size: few
CDR3 length: 15
V gene: TRBV27
D gene: TRBD1
J gene: TRBJ1-1
CDR3 protein: CASTRTGATNTEAFF
CDR3 DNA: TGTGCCAGCACCCGGACAGGAGCAACGAACACTGAAGCTTTCTTT

clone size: NA
CDR3 length: 13
V gene: TRBV29-1
D gene: NA
J gene: TRBJ1-1
CDR3 protein: CSVSEGYKAEAFF
CDR3 DNA: TGCAGCGTTTCTGAGGGCTACAAGGCTGAAGCTTTCTTT